One T cell receptor beta chain is described in this entry. There is no known antigen for this receptor. Base qualities are not recorded, but no much larger clone differs from it by a single base. This sample's time point label indicates: baseline before first vaccination. The treatment or condition label corresponds to: meningococcal conjugate vaccine given as trial control. Vaccinee samples came from UK trials COV001 and COV002, including a single-blind randomized controlled phase 2/3 trial of AZD1222 (ChAdOx1 nCoV-19) in healthy adults. For TCRbeta chain sequencing, PBMC samples from trial participants were taken at day 0 and at day 28 after the second dose. The sample comes from a study of T cell responses to AZD1222 COVID-19 vaccine (dated by TCRdb to about 2021). For the study in its entirety: A total of under 250 trial participants underwent TCR sequencing, of whom around 210 had received two doses of AZD1222 and approximately 26 had received two doses of the MenACWY control vaccine. Trial participants were enrolled by age into 18-55, 56-69 and 70-plus year subgroups, with 148, 28 and 57 TCR-sequenced participants respectively. On the study overall, not on this receptor specifically: Nearly half of unique spike-specific TCRs reportedly recognized epitopes outside regions mutated in the B.1.351 and B.1.1.7 variants. In the small 56-69-year group, the increase in depth fell short of significance, most likely because of low power. After two AZD1222 doses, both the breadth and the depth of spike-specific TCRs were significantly higher than at day 0 and than in MenACWY recipients. The vaccine-associated CD4 TCRs covered the entire spike protein, and the dominant responses fell in regions 160-218 and 743-854. No day 14 peak-response samples were available, so repertoires were characterized only after the peak T cell response. Conclusions about previously exposed vaccinees are limited, since just 5 or 6 AZD1222 recipients were seropositive for SARS-CoV-2 at baseline. Most participants were white British and females outnumbered males, and the authors suggested that clonal diversity may have been underestimated.

The CDR3 regions of human TCRbeta chains were analyzed by immunosequencing. The study's processing was this. Repertoire TCRs were checked for matches against a reference library of SARS-CoV-2-specific TCRs that had been generated using the MIRA antigen-specificity platform. Breadth meant the fraction of unique TCRs that were SARS-CoV-2-associated, whereas depth meant the fraction of total T cells that were SARS-CoV-2-associated. Each spike-specific TCR was assigned to its reactive spike region and to a CD4 or CD8 class using the MIRA data. Log10-transformed breadth and depth values were compared by one-way ANOVA with Sidak's multiple comparisons tests. This is the immuneACCESS table as TCRdb keeps it, with only in-frame sequences that have V and J called. A part of the clones is gone; compared with another copy, unresolved V genes explain less than half, and the rest is unexplained. That table furnishes V, J and clone size, whereas the DNA furnished D and trimming. The sample has 83,000 or so clones on record, approximately 88% of them singletons. The top ten clonotypes cover 4.7% of the sample.

CDR1 and CDR2 are drawn from the germline V gene: MNHNS, SASEGT. At the junction V is shortened by 0 bases and J by 8 bases, with 19 bases in between. The CDR3 sequence holds 16 residues, the cysteine and phenylalanine included. The DNA shown is the 48-base CDR3, in frame from base 1. The chain is made from TRBV6-1 and TRBJ1-2; the D gene is perhaps TRBD1, on 5 matching bases. The source was peripheral blood, collected on day 0 of MenACWY control vaccination. This TCR derives from an adult in good health. The CDR3 has the sequence CASSEATYREGNGYTF. The nucleotides are TGTGCCAGCAGTGAAGCGACGTATAGGGAGGGGAACGGCTACACCTTC.